This T cell receptor beta chain is drawn from a study of regulatory T cells in long-lasting Graves disease. Construction of the TCR beta libraries employed iRepertoire HTBI primers in conjunction with Arm-PCR of CDR3 regions. Each CDR3 protein is one row after TCRdb ran MiXCR on the multiplex PCR reads. This table has 350,000 to 450,000 distinct CDR3 sequences, around a fifth appearing once. Trimming removed 7 bases at V and 5 bases at J, with 15 bases between. CDR1 is SQVTM, CDR2 ANQGSEA, per germline. The CDR3 contains 13 residues. Indicated time point: persistent/refractory GD, antithyroid drugs over 5 years with positive TRAb. TCR sequences were obtained from RNA taken from PBMCs.

The chain recombines TRBV29-1 with TRBJ1-5, with a tentative D call TRBD1 (6 bases). The receptor was isolated from a female donor with Graves disease. Here the sequenced sample was peripheral blood mononuclear cells (PBMCs), taken when the disease was refractory, from a patient treated with antithyroid drugs. The CDR3 nucleotides are TGCAGCGCACAAGGGGGGTTCGATCAGCCCCAGCATTTT. As protein: CSAQGGFDQPQHF. Complete variable domain (other parts from reference TRBV29-1 and TRBJ1-5): SAVISQKPSRDICQRGTSLTIQCQVDSQVTMMFWYRQQPGQSLTLIATANQGSEATYESGFVIDKFPISRPNLTFSTLTVSNMSPEDSSIYLCSAQGGFDQPQHFGDGTRLSIL.